A selection of T cell receptor beta chains follows, all from one sample in a study of cytomegalovirus exposure and HLA in healthy donors. Sequencing used immunoSEQ multiplex PCR; TCRdb keeps in-frame clones, though not all of them. The repertoire holds around 60,000 clones, with just over 90% as singletons. The material sequenced was PBMCs. The source is a woman aged 18-29 years in good health and CMV-seronegative. Each CDR3 is given without its conserved first and last residue. Clone size is shown for a subset of rows, as once, few, many or a class of expanded clone.

j_gene: TRBJ1-2
v_gene: TRBV30
abundance: -
CDR3aa: AWSVRGSRVGYGYT

j_gene: TRBJ2-7
v_gene: TRBV4-2
abundance: few
CDR3aa: ASSQEASGSSYEQY

j_gene: TRBJ2-3
v_gene: TRBV19
abundance: -
CDR3aa: ASKLGTSGDTQY

j_gene: TRBJ1-2
v_gene: TRBV6-5
abundance: few
CDR3aa: ASSYSIRQGYT

j_gene: TRBJ2-4
v_gene: TRBV15
abundance: -
CDR3aa: ATSPSRAGGPSDIQY

j_gene: TRBJ2-1
v_gene: TRBV7-9
abundance: -
CDR3aa: ASSHSGTLLSYNEQF

j_gene: TRBJ2-3
v_gene: TRBV4-1
abundance: -
CDR3aa: ASSQVASGRDTQY

j_gene: TRBJ1-1
v_gene: TRBV28
abundance: -
CDR3aa: ASSPTGGTEAF

j_gene: TRBJ1-1
v_gene: TRBV6-1
abundance: once
CDR3aa: ASTLTGNTEAF

j_gene: TRBJ1-1
v_gene: TRBV4-2
abundance: -
CDR3aa: ASSRFSPNTEAF

j_gene: TRBJ2-3
v_gene: TRBV6-1
abundance: -
CDR3aa: ASRGSSGADTQY

j_gene: TRBJ2-3
v_gene: TRBV5-8
abundance: -
CDR3aa: ASSLEGRENADTQY

j_gene: TRBJ2-7
v_gene: TRBV25-1
abundance: -
CDR3aa: ASSESRQGTGFYEQY

j_gene: TRBJ2-1
v_gene: TRBV11-2
abundance: -
CDR3aa: ASSLAGGYNEQF

j_gene: TRBJ2-2
v_gene: TRBV4-2
abundance: -
CDR3aa: ASSQDMAVNTGELF

j_gene: TRBJ2-1
v_gene: TRBV28
abundance: -
CDR3aa: ASSFSKEGVHEQF

j_gene: TRBJ1-2
v_gene: TRBV5-4
abundance: -
CDR3aa: ASSLGGASSPYGYT

j_gene: TRBJ2-1
v_gene: TRBV6-4
abundance: once
CDR3aa: ASSASGGPNNEQF

j_gene: TRBJ1-1
v_gene: TRBV6-5
abundance: -
CDR3aa: ASSPQGGAEAF

j_gene: TRBJ2-7
v_gene: TRBV5-1
abundance: -
CDR3aa: ASSSAGEQY

j_gene: TRBJ2-1
v_gene: TRBV4-3
abundance: -
CDR3aa: ASSQEAVSYNEQF

j_gene: TRBJ1-1
v_gene: TRBV10-3
abundance: -
CDR3aa: AIAPAVGSSDAF

j_gene: TRBJ2-1
v_gene: TRBV27
abundance: -
CDR3aa: ASLGGGLYNEQF

j_gene: TRBJ2-1
v_gene: TRBV5-1
abundance: -
CDR3aa: ASSLFSGVNNEQF

j_gene: TRBJ2-3
v_gene: TRBV27
abundance: -
CDR3aa: ASSWLAGGYPDTQY

j_gene: TRBJ1-3
v_gene: TRBV2
abundance: -
CDR3aa: ASSVKQGNTIY

j_gene: TRBJ2-5
v_gene: TRBV4-1
abundance: -
CDR3aa: ASSQGGGETQY

j_gene: TRBJ1-1
v_gene: TRBV7-8
abundance: -
CDR3aa: ASSFDPGQGSDTEAF

j_gene: TRBJ2-7
v_gene: TRBV15
abundance: -
CDR3aa: ATSISRTYEQY

j_gene: TRBJ2-1
v_gene: TRBV27
abundance: -
CDR3aa: ASSVILAGYPNEQF